This record looks at one TCR beta chain sequence and its context. What it binds is unknown. These data originate in a study of neoadjuvant anti-PD-1 for oral cavity cancer. Study summary: Patients without progression got a fourth dose around day 43. Study-wide points: PBMC Gini-index clonality exceeded responders' in non-responders post-nivolumab.

Germline V gene data show CDR1 as MNHNS and CDR2 as SASEGT. V lost 4 bases and J lost 11; bases outside the gene matches: 5. The CDR3 covers 15 residues. Patients had HPV-negative, locally advanced oral cavity squamous cell carcinoma. Here immunoSEQ multiplex PCR was the method, and the copy in TCRdb shows in-frame clones only, minus some. The sample consists of approximately 67,000 clones, 80% to 90% of them appearing once. The chain combines TRBV6-1 with TRBJ2-1; the match to TRBD2 covers 16 bases. The material was PBMCs, obtained before nivolumab (anti-PD-1) treatment. The clonotype originates from a person aged 40 to 85 with oral cavity squamous cell carcinoma. The DNA for the CDR3 is TGTGCCAGCAGTGTCTCGGGACTAGCGGGAGGGCAGCAGTTCTTC. Encoded protein: CASSVSGLAGGQQFF.